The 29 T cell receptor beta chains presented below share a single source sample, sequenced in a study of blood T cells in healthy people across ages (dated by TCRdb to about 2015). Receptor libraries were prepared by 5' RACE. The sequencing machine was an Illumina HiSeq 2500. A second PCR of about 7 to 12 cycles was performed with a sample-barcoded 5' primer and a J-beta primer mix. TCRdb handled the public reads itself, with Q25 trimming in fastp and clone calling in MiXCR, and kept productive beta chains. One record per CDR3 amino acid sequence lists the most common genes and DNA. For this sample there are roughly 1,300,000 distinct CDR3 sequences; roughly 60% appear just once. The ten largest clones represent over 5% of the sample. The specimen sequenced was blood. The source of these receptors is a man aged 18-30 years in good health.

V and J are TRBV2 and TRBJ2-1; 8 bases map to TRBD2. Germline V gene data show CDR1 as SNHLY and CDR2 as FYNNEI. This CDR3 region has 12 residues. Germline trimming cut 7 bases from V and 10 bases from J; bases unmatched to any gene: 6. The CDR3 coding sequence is TGTGCCAGCAATCGGGGGGGTCCCGAGCAGTTCTTC. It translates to CASNRGGPEQFF.

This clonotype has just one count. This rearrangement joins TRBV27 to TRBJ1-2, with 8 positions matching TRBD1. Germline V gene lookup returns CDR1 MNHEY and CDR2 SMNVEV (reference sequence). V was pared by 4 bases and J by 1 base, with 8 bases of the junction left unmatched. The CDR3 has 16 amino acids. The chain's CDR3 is CASSSVWTGINYGYTF. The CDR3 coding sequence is TGTGCCAGCAGTTCCGTATGGACAGGGATTAACTATGGCTACACCTTC.

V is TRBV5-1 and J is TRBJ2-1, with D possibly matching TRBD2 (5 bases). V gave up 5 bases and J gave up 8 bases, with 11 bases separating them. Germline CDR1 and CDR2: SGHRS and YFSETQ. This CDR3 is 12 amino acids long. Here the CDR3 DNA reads TGCGCCAGCAGACCTCATAGCGATGAGCAGTTCTTC. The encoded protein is CASRPHSDEQFF.

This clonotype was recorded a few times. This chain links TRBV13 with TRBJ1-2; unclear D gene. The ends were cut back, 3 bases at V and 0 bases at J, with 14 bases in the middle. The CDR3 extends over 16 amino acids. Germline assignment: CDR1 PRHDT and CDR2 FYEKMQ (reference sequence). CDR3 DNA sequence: TGTGCCAGCAGCTTTCCCCTTTCGGCGTCTAACTATGGCTACACCTTC. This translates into CASSFPLSASNYGYTF.

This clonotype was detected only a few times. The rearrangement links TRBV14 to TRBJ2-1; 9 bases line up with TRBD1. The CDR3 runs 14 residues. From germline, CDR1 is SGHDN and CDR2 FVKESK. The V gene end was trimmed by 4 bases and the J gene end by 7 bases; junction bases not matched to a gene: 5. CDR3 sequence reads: CASSRYRGQNEQFF. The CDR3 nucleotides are TGTGCCAGCAGCCGTTACAGGGGGCAAAATGAGCAGTTCTTC. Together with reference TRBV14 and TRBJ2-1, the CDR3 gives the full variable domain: EAGVTQFPSHSVIEKGQTVTLRCDPISGHDNLYWYRRVMGKEIKFLLHFVKESKQDESGMPNNRFLAERTGGTYSTLKVQPAELEDSGVYFCASSRYRGQNEQFFGPGTRLTVL.

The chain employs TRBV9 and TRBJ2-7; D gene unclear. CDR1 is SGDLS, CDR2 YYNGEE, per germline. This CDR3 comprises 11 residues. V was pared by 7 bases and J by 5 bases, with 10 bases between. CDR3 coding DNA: TGTGCCAGCCGCGGTGCGGACGAGCAGTACTTC. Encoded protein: CASRGADEQYF.

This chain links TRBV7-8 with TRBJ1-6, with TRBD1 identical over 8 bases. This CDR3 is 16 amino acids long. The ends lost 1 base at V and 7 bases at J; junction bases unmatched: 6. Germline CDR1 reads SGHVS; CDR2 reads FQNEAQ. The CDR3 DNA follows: TGTGCCAGCAGCTTAGGAACGGGACAGGCGAATTCACCCCTCCACTTT. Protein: CASSLGTGQANSPLHF.

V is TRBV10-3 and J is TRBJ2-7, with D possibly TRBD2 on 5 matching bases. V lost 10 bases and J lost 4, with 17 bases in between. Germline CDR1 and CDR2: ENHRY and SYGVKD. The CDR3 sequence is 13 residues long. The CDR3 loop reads CASQAVAFYEQYF. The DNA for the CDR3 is TGTGCCAGTCAAGCGGTCGCATTTTACGAGCAGTACTTC.

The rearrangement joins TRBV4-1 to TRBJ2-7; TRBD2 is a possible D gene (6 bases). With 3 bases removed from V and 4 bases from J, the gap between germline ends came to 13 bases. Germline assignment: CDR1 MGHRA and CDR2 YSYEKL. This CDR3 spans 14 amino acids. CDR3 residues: CASSQDYSGYEQYF. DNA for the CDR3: TGCGCCAGCAGCCAGGACTATTCCGGGTACGAGCAGTACTTC.

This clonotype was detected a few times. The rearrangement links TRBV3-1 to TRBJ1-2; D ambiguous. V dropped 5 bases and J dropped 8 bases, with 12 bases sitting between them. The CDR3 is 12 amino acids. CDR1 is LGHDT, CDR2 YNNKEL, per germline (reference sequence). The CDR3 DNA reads TGTGCCAGCAGCTCGGAGTATAGCGGCTACACCTTC. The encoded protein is CASSSEYSGYTF.

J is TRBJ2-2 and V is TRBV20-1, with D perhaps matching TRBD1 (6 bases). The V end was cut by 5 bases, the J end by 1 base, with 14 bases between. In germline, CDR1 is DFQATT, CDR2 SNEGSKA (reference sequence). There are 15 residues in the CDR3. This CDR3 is CSARAAGVNTGELFF. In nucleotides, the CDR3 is TGCAGTGCTCGAGCAGCAGGGGTGAACACCGGGGAGCTGTTTTTT.

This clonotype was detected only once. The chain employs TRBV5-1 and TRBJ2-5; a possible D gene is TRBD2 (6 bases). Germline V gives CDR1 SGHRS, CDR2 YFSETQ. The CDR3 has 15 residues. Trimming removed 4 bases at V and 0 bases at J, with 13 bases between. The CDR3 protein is CASSPGRGHQETQYF. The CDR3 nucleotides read TGCGCCAGCAGCCCTGGGCGGGGACACCAAGAGACCCAGTACTTC.

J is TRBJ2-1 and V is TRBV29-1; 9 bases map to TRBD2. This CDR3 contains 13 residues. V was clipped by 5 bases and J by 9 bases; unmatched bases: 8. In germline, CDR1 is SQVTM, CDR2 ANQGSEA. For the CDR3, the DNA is TGCAGCGTTTCCAGCGGGGGGTCCGGTGAGCAGTTCTTC. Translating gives CSVSSGGSGEQFF.

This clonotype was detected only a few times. The CDR3, as DNA: TGTGCCAGCAGTTACTCGAAGACCACTGAGCAGTACTTC. It is translated as CASSYSKTTEQYF. V and J are TRBV6-2 or TRBV6-3 and TRBJ2-4; D is ambiguous. The germline CDR1 and CDR2 sequences are MNHEY and SVGEGT. The length of the CDR3 is 13 residues. V gave up 0 bases and J gave up 13 bases, with 13 bases separating them.

The CDR3 DNA is TGCGCCAGCAGCCAAGCCGGCGGGGAGCTGTTTTTT. Protein: CASSQAGGELFF. The chain uses TRBV4-3 and TRBJ2-2, with D unresolved. The germline gives CDR1 LGHNA, CDR2 YSLEER. This CDR3 is 12 amino acids long. The ends were cut back, 1 base at V and 7 bases at J, with 4 bases in the middle.

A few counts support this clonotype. CDR3 sequence: CSARARDEEQYF. CDR3 DNA sequence: TGCAGTGCTAGAGCCCGAGACGAGGAGCAGTACTTC. This chain links TRBV20-1 with TRBJ2-4; D not certain. V lost 1 base and J lost 13, with 14 bases in between. The CDR3 runs to 12 residues. In germline, CDR1 is DFQATT, CDR2 SNEGSKA (reference sequence).

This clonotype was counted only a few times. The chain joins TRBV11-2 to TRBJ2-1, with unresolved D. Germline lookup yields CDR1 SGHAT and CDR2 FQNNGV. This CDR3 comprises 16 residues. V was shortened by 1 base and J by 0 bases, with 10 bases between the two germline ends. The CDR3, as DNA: TGTGCCAGCAGCTTAGGACTCATAAGCTCCTACAATGAGCAGTTCTTC. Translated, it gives CASSLGLISSYNEQFF. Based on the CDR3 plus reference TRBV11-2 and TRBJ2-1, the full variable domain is EAGVAQSPRYKIIEKRQSVAFWCNPISGHATLYWYQQILGQGPKLLIQFQNNGVVDDSQLPKDRFSAERLKGVDSTLKIQPAKLEDSAVYLCASSLGLISSYNEQFFGPGTRLTVL.

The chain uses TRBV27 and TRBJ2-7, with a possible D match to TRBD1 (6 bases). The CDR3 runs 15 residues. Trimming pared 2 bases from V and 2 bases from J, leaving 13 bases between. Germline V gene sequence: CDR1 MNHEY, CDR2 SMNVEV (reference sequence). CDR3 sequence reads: CASSLVGGQAYEQYF. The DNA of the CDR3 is TGTGCCAGCAGTTTAGTTGGGGGACAAGCCTACGAGCAGTACTTC.

The DNA for the CDR3 is TGCGCCAGCAGCCCGGACAGCGTCGAAGCTTTCTTT. This translates into CASSPDSVEAFF. The chain employs TRBV5-1 and TRBJ1-1, with D possibly matching TRBD1 (6 bases). V was cut by 4 bases and J by 8 bases, with 12 bases left in between. The CDR3 length is 12 residues. Germline V lookup: CDR1 SGHRS, CDR2 YFSETQ. Supplemented by reference TRBV5-1 and TRBJ1-1, the full variable domain reads KAGVTQTPRYLIKTRGQQVTLSCSPISGHRSVSWYQQTPGQGLQFLFEYFSETQRNKGNFPGRFSGRQFSNSRSEMNVSTLELGDSALYLCASSPDSVEAFFGQGTRLTVV.

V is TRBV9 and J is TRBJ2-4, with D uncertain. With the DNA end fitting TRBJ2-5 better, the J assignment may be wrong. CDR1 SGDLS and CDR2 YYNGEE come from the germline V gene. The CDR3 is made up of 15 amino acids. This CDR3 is CASSVDGTLQETQYF. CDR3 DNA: TGTGCCAGCAGCGTAGACGGTACACTCCAAGAGACCCAGTACTTC.

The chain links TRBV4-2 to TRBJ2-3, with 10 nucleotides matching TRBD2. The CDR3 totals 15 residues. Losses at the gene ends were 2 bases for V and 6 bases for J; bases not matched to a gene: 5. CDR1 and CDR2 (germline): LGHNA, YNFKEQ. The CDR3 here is CASSQLAGESDTQYF. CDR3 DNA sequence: TGTGCCAGCAGCCAACTAGCGGGAGAATCCGATACGCAGTATTTT.

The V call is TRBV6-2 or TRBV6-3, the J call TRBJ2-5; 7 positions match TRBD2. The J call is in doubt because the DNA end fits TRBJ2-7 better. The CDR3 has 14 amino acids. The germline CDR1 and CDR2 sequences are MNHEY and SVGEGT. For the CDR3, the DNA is TGTGCCAGCAACCCCGGCGGACCGGGGGGCGAGCAGTACTTC. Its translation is CASNPGGPGGEQYF.

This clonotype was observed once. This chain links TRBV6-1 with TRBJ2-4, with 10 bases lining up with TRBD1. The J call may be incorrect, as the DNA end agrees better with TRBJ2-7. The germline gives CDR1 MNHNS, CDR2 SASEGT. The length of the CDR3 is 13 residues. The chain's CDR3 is CASVGQGMYEQYF. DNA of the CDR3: TGTGCCAGCGTGGGACAGGGGATGTACGAGCAGTACTTC.

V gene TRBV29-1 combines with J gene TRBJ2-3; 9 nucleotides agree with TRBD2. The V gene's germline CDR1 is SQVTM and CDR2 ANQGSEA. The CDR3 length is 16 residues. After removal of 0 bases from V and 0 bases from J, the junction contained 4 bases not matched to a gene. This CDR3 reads CSVEELAGTSTDTQYF. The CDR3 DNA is TGCAGCGTTGAAGAGCTAGCGGGGACTAGCACAGATACGCAGTATTTT.

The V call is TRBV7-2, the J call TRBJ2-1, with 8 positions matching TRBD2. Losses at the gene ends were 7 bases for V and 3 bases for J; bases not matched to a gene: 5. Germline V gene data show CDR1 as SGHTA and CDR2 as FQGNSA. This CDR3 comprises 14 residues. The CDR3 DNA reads TGTGCCAGCACGCGGGGGGCCCTCTACAATGAGCAGTTCTTC. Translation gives CASTRGALYNEQFF.

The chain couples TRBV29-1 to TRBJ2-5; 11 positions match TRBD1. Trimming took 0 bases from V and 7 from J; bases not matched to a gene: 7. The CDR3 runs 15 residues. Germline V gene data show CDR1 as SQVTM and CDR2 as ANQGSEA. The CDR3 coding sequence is TGCAGCGTTGAAGATCTGGGACAGGGGGAGGGGACCCAGTACTTC. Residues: CSVEDLGQGEGTQYF.

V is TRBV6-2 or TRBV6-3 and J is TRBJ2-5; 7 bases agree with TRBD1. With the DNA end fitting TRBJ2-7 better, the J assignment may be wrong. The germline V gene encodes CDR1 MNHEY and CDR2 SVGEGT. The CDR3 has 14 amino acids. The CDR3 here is CASSHYRGGREQYF. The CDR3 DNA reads TGTGCCAGCAGTCACTACAGGGGCGGCCGCGAGCAGTACTTC.

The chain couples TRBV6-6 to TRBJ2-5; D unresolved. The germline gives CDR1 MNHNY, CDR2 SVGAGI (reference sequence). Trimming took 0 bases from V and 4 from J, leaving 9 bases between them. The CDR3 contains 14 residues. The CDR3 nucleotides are TGTGCCAGCAGTTACTCAGTGATGGGAGAGACCCAGTACTTC. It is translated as CASSYSVMGETQYF.

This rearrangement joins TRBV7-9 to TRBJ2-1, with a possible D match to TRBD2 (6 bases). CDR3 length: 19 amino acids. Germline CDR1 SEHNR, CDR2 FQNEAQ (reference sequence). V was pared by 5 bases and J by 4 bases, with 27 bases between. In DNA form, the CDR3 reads TGTGCCAGCAGCCGAGGCAGCCTGCGGGGCCCGCGCATTTACAATGAGCAGTTCTTC. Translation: CASSRGSLRGPRIYNEQFF.